These 2 T cell receptor beta chains share one sample of origin, sequenced in a study of identical twins. TCRdb re-called the 5' RACE reads through MiXCR, storing one row per CDR3 protein. Among 150,000 or so distinct CDR3 sequences, around 3.4% were seen once, and the ten largest hold around 8.1%. Input material: memory T cells sorted from blood. The source is a man in his late teens or twenties in good health.

This clonotype was counted many times. The rearrangement links TRBV18 to TRBJ2-1, with 9 bases aligning to TRBD1. Germline V gene sequence: CDR1 KGHSH, CDR2 LQKENI. This CDR3 is 15 amino acids long. Losses at the gene ends were 4 bases for V and 7 bases for J; bases not matched to a gene: 8. CDR3 protein: CASSQSGTGMNEQFF. The CDR3 DNA sequence: TGTGCCAGCTCACAGTCCGGGACAGGGATGAATGAGCAGTTCTTC. Combining the CDR3 with reference TRBV18 and TRBJ2-1 gives the whole variable domain NAGVMQNPRHLVRRRGQEARLRCSPMKGHSHVYWYRQLPEEGLKFMVYLQKENIIDESGMPKERFSAEFPKEGPSILRIQQVVRGDSAAYFCASSQSGTGMNEQFFGPGTRLTVL.

The table lists this clonotype with many counts. CDR3 DNA: TGCGCCAGCAGCGTTACTAGCGGGACTTACAATGAGCAGTTCTTC. As protein: CASSVTSGTYNEQFF. V is TRBV5-1 and J is TRBJ2-1; TRBD2 agrees at 10 bases. CDR3 length equals 15 residues. V trimming: 4 bases; J trimming: 4 bases; junction bases outside the gene matches: 5. Per the germline V gene, CDR1 is SGHRS and CDR2 is YFSETQ. Supplemented by reference TRBV5-1 and TRBJ2-1, the full variable domain reads KAGVTQTPRYLIKTRGQQVTLSCSPISGHRSVSWYQQTPGQGLQFLFEYFSETQRNKGNFPGRFSGRQFSNSRSEMNVSTLELGDSALYLCASSVTSGTYNEQFFGPGTRLTVL.